The entry that follows covers one T cell receptor (beta chain) sequence. Its specificity is unknown. This entry comes from a study of Tregs in tolerant kidney transplant recipients. V was trimmed by 4 bases and J by 5 bases, leaving 13 bases between them. The CDR3 loop spans 14 amino acids. The germline gives CDR1 SGHTS, CDR2 YDEGEE. Study results and limitations: Activated donor B cell expansion appeared to reveal the most relevant donor-specific TCRbeta repertoire. Biological reproducibility was not directly addressed, but technical replication error appeared minimal.

Some clones are missing from TCRdb's copy, which holds only in-frame ones; the method was immunoSEQ multiplex PCR. There are some 70,000 clones in the sample; 84% occur only once, and roughly 4.9% lies in the top ten. The receptor was isolated from a human donor in good health. The sequenced sample consisted of CD4+ T cells from blood. V usage is TRBV5-8 and J usage is TRBJ1-5; D is unresolved. This CDR3 reads CASSGTVGYQPQHF. CDR3 coding DNA: TGTGCCAGCAGCGGAACAGTCGGATATCAGCCCCAGCATTTT.